This paragraph covers one TCR beta chain sequence. Its antigen is not identified. The assay was immunoSEQ multiplex PCR, and TCRdb's table has in-frame clones only and misses some. Among around 9,000 clones listed, approximately 80% were seen once. Normal lung was sampled as far from the tumour as possible, at least 3 cm. This sample is drawn from a study of immune cell composition in non-small cell lung cancer. The CDR3 is made up of 15 amino acids. V lost 7 bases and J lost 0; bases outside the gene matches: 8. Germline lookup yields CDR1 MNHNS and CDR2 SASEGT. Study-wide results and limits: Tumour TCR-beta clonality was not significantly tied to smoking pack-years.

This sequence originates from a human donor with non-small cell lung cancer. This chain connects TRBV6-1 to TRBJ2-7, with 8 nucleotides matching TRBD1. The specimen was non-adjacent lung tissue. CDR3 coding DNA: TGTGCCAGCACCCAAGGACAGGGCTCCTCCTACGAGCAGTACTTC. It is translated as CASTQGQGSSYEQYF.